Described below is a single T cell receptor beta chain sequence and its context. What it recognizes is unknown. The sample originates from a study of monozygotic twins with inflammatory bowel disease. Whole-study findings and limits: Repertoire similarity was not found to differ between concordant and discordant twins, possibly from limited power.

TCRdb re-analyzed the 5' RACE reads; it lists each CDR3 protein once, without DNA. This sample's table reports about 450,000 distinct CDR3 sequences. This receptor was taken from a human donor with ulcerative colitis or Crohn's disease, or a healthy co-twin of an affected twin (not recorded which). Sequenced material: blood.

The CDR3 reads CASSGIAGGGGETQYF. The genes are TRBV7-9 and TRBJ2-5; lacking DNA, the TRBD2 call made by TCRdb goes unchecked. Germline lookup yields CDR1 SEHNR and CDR2 FQNEAQ (reference sequence). CDR3 length: 16 amino acids. Full variable domain (remainder filled in from reference TRBV7-9 and TRBJ2-5): DTGVSQNPRHKITKRGQNVTFRCDPISEHNRLYWYRQTLGQGPEFLTYFQNEAQLEKSRLLSDRFSAERPKGSFSTLEIQRTEQGDSAMYLCASSGIAGGGGETQYFGPGTRLLVL.